Listed below are T cell receptor beta chains from one sample, sequenced in a study of cytomegalovirus exposure and HLA in healthy donors. Libraries were prepared by immunoSEQ multiplex PCR; TCRdb keeps only in-frame clonotypes and omits some of them. The data hold under 150,000 clones, with roughly 74% observed a single time. The sample taken for sequencing was PBMCs. Receptors originate from a woman in her 40s in good health and CMV-seropositive. CDR3s include the opening cysteine and the closing phenylalanine or tryptophan. Fields, in order: J gene, V gene, clone size, D gene, CDR3 DNA, CDR3 protein. A D gene is named only where the DNA matches it firmly. Expanded clones get a size class; other rows say once, few or many, or leave the size out.

>TRBJ1-2|TRBV20-1|NA|TRBD1
TGCAGTGTCACAGGGGGAGATGGCTACACCTTC
CSVTGGDGYTF
>TRBJ1-3|TRBV19|NA|TRBD1
TGTGCCAGTAGTATCAGAGGACCCCGGGACAGCTCTGGAAACACCATATATTTT
CASSIRGPRDSSGNTIYF
>TRBJ2-3|TRBV14|NA|TRBD1
TGTGCCAGCAGCCAGACAGGGCGCGGCACAGATACGCAGTATTTT
CASSQTGRGTDTQYF
>TRBJ2-1|TRBV2|NA|TRBD2
TGTGCCAGCACCCCGCTAGCGGGTGGCTACAATGAGCAGTTCTTC
CASTPLAGGYNEQFF
>TRBJ2-1|TRBV4-1|few|TRBD2
TGCGCCAGCAGCCAATCCCCGACTAGCGGGAGCCCTGATCGGCAGTTCTTC
CASSQSPTSGSPDRQFF
>TRBJ2-7|TRBV5-5|NA|TRBD2
TGTGCCAGCAGCTCAGGGACTAGCGGGAGGACCAACTACGAGCAGTACTTC
CASSSGTSGRTNYEQYF
>TRBJ2-3|TRBV7-7|NA|TRBD2
TGTGCTAGCAGCCCAGCGGGGCTAGCGGGAGCCCGCGATACGCAGTATTTT
CASSPAGLAGARDTQYF
>TRBJ1-1|TRBV19|NA|TRBD1
TGTGCCAGTACCCTATTGGAGACAGGGAGGACTGAAGCTTTCTTT
CASTLLETGRTEAFF
>TRBJ1-1|TRBV7-5|NA|NA
TGTGCCAGAAGCTTAGATTGGGACATGAACACTGAAGCTTTCTTT
CARSLDWDMNTEAFF
>TRBJ1-3|TRBV27|few|NA
TGTGCCAGCAGTCGGTTTGGGGGCCCCAGCTCTGGAAACACCATATATTTT
CASSRFGGPSSGNTIYF
>TRBJ2-7|TRBV7-9|NA|TRBD1
TGTGCCAGCAGCTTAGCCCGGACAGGGCCTTACGAGCAGTACTTC
CASSLARTGPYEQYF
>TRBJ2-5|TRBV6-6|NA|NA
TGTGCCAGCAGTTACCTACAGGGTGGCGAGACCCAGTACTTC
CASSYLQGGETQYF
>TRBJ1-6|TRBV5-1|NA|TRBD1
TGCGCCAGCAGCTTGGAAGGGGGCCCCAATTCACCCCTCCACTTT
CASSLEGGPNSPLHF
>TRBJ2-7|TRBV7-2|NA|NA
TGTGCCAGCAGCTTGGAGGGGACTTCCTACGAGCAGTACTTC
CASSLEGTSYEQYF
>TRBJ1-2|TRBV18|NA|NA
TGTGCCAGCTCACCCCAGTATAACTATGGCTACACCTTC
CASSPQYNYGYTF
>TRBJ2-1|TRBV6-6|NA|NA
TGTGCCAGCAGTTACTCTGGCACTACGAATGAGCAGTTCTTC
CASSYSGTTNEQFF
>TRBJ2-5|TRBV6-5|few|TRBD2
TGTGCCACCTACTATAGCGGGATGGTAGAGACCCAGTACTTC
CATYYSGMVETQYF
>TRBJ1-5|TRBV19|NA|NA
TGTGCCAGTAGGTTAGCGGGGGGCAGTCAGCCCCAGCATTTT
CASRLAGGSQPQHF
>TRBJ2-7|TRBV27|NA|TRBD1
TGTGCCAGCAGTCCCGAGAACAGGGGACACGAGCAGTACTTC
CASSPENRGHEQYF
>TRBJ2-3|TRBV5-1|once|TRBD1
TGCGCCAGCAGCTTGCGGGGACAGGGAAGGACAGATACGCAGTATTTT
CASSLRGQGRTDTQYF
>TRBJ1-1|TRBV14|few|NA
TGTGCCAGCAGCCAATTCCGGGACTCGATGGGGGACACTGAAGCTTTCTTT
CASSQFRDSMGDTEAFF
>TRBJ1-1|TRBV6-1|NA|NA
TGTGCCAGCTACAAGGGCTGGGACATGAACACTGAAGCTTTCTTT
CASYKGWDMNTEAFF
>TRBJ2-3|TRBV27|NA|NA
TGTGCCAGCAGTTTGGCGGGTGATACGCAGTATTTT
CASSLAGDTQYF
>TRBJ2-5|TRBV5-8|few|NA
TGTGCCAGCACCATGACAGGGAGGGAGACCCAGTACTTC
CASTMTGRETQYF
>TRBJ1-5|TRBV10-3|few|TRBD1
TGTGCCATCAGTGAGACAGGGGGCCAACAGCCCCAGCATTTT
CAISETGGQQPQHF
>TRBJ2-1|TRBV15|NA|TRBD2
TGTGCCACCAGCAGAGGAAGGGGCGGGAGCTCCTACAATGAGCAGTTCTTC
CATSRGRGGSSYNEQFF
>TRBJ2-5|TRBV25-1|NA|NA
TGTGCCAGCAGTAAAGGGGCTAAAGAGACCCAGTACTTC
CASSKGAKETQYF
>TRBJ2-3|TRBV4-1|once|TRBD2
TGCGCCAGCAGCCAGAGGAGCGGGAGCTTTAGCACAGATACGCAGTATTTT
CASSQRSGSFSTDTQYF
>TRBJ1-5|TRBV7-9|NA|NA
TGTGCCAGCAGTTTCCCCGGGTCCAATCAGCCCCAGCATTTT
CASSFPGSNQPQHF
>TRBJ2-6|TRBV28|NA|TRBD1
TGTGCCAGCAGTTCCCCAGGGGGCAGGACTGGGGCCAACGTCCTGACTTTC
CASSSPGGRTGANVLTF
>TRBJ2-5|TRBV5-1|NA|TRBD2
TGCGCCAGCAGCCTAAACGGACTAGCGGGAGAGACCCAGTACTTC
CASSLNGLAGETQYF
>TRBJ2-7|TRBV5-5|NA|NA
TGTGCCAGCAGCTTTGGCAGAAGCTCCTACGAGCAGTACTTC
CASSFGRSSYEQYF
>TRBJ2-7|TRBV6-5|NA|NA
TGTGCCAGCAGTTACGGAGTTTCCTACGAGCAGTACTTC
CASSYGVSYEQYF
>TRBJ2-1|TRBV4-1|NA|TRBD2
TGCGCCAGCAGCCAACGGAAGCTAGCGGGAGGAGGGAATGAGCAGTTCTTC
CASSQRKLAGGGNEQFF
>TRBJ2-7|TRBV6-5|few|NA
TGTGCCAGCAGTCTGACGGGGTTTAGCGAGCAGTACTTC
CASSLTGFSEQYF
>TRBJ2-7|TRBV5-1|once|NA
TGCGCCAGCAGCCCTCAACCGGGACACCTTACCTACGAGCAGTACTTC
CASSPQPGHLTYEQYF
>TRBJ1-3|TRBV5-4|NA|TRBD1
TGTGCCAGCAGCCAAGCGCGAGGGGGCTCAGGGGGAAACACCATATATTTT
CASSQARGGSGGNTIYF
>TRBJ1-2|TRBV19|NA|TRBD1
TGTGCCAGTACCTCCCAGGGGGCCTATGGCTACACCTTC
CASTSQGAYGYTF
>TRBJ1-3|TRBV9|once|TRBD1
TGTGCCAGCAGCGTTGGACAGGGGGGAGGAAACACCATATATTTT
CASSVGQGGGNTIYF
>TRBJ2-3|TRBV2|NA|NA
TGTGCCAGCGCTCTGGGCGGGGCCAATTGGGATACGCAGTATTTT
CASALGGANWDTQYF
>TRBJ2-7|TRBV7-2|NA|NA
TGTGCCAGCAGCTTAGGTCGGGGGTACGAGCAGTACTTC
CASSLGRGYEQYF
>TRBJ1-4|TRBV6-5|NA|NA
TGTGCCAGCAGTAAGGGTGGGGCCGGTGAAAAACTGTTTTTT
CASSKGGAGEKLFF
>TRBJ1-1|TRBV6-5|NA|TRBD1
TGTGCCAGCAGCCGGACAGGGGACACTGAAGCTTTCTTT
CASSRTGDTEAFF
>TRBJ2-3|TRBV28|NA|TRBD2
TGTGCCAGCAGCCCGGGACTAGCGGGAGGAAGTTACACAGATACGCAGTATTTT
CASSPGLAGGSYTDTQYF
>TRBJ1-1|TRBV6-6|NA|NA
TGTGCCAGCAGCACGAGTGGGGGGGGGCCGAACACTGAAGCTTTCTTT
CASSTSGGGPNTEAFF
>TRBJ2-2|TRBV19|NA|NA
TGTGCCAGTATAGAGAGGGAGTCGTACACCGGGGAGCTGTTTTTT
CASIERESYTGELFF
>TRBJ1-3|TRBV30|NA|NA
TGTGCCTGGAGTGTACTCGAGGACATCCTACCAAACACCATATATTTT
CAWSVLEDILPNTIYF
>TRBJ2-2|TRBV29-1|NA|NA
TGCAGCGCGGCGGAGCCCGGGGAGCTGTTTTTT
CSAAEPGELFF
>TRBJ2-5|TRBV5-1|NA|TRBD1
TGCGCCAGCGCCGGGGGACAGGGGGGAGAGACCCAGTACTTC
CASAGGQGGETQYF
>TRBJ2-7|TRBV6-5|NA|NA
TGTGCCAGCAGTTACCAAGGGACTCGCGAGCAGTACTTC
CASSYQGTREQYF
>TRBJ2-5|TRBV5-4|NA|TRBD2
TGTGCCAGCAGCTTGGGGCTAGCGGGAGGCGGAGAGACCCAGTACTTC
CASSLGLAGGGETQYF
>TRBJ2-5|TRBV7-2|NA|TRBD1
TGTGCCAGCAGCCGTGACAGGGTTAGGGAGACCCAGTACTTC
CASSRDRVRETQYF
>TRBJ2-5|TRBV18|NA|NA
TGTGCCAGCTCACCCTTCGGACTGGGGGGAGAGACCCAGTACTTC
CASSPFGLGGETQYF
>TRBJ1-1|TRBV27|few|NA
TGTGCCAGCAGTAAGAACGTCGGGGGCACTGAAGCTTTCTTT
CASSKNVGGTEAFF
>TRBJ2-5|TRBV2|NA|NA
TGTGCCAGCAAGAGGGAAGAGACCCAGTACTTC
CASKREETQYF
>TRBJ2-3|TRBV6-1|NA|TRBD1
TGTGCCAGCAGTGATCGAGGGGGCGCTTTTTCAGATACGCAGTATTTT
CASSDRGGAFSDTQYF
>TRBJ2-4|TRBV4-2|few|TRBD2
TGTGCCAGCAGCCGAGGAGATCGGGGGGAAAGGGTTCAGTACTTC
CASSRGDRGERVQYF